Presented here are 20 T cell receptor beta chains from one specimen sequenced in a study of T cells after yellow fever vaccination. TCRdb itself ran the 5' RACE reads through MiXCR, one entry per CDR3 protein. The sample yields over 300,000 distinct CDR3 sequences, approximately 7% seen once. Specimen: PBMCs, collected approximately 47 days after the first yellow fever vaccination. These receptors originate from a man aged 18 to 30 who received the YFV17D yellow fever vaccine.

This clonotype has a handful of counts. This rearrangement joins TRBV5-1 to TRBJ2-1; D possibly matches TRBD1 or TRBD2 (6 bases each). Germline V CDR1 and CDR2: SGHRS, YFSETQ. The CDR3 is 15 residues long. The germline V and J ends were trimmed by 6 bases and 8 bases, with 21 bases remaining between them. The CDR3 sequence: CASNGGARSVYEQFF. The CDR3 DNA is TGCGCCAGCAACGGGGGCGCTAGGTCGGTCTATGAGCAGTTCTTC.

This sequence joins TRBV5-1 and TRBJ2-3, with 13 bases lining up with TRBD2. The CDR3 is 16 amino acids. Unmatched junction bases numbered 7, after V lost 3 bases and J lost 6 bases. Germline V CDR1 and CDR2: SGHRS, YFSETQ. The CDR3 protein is CASSSGLAGESDTQYF. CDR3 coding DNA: TGCGCCAGCAGCTCCGGACTAGCGGGGGAATCGGATACGCAGTATTTT.

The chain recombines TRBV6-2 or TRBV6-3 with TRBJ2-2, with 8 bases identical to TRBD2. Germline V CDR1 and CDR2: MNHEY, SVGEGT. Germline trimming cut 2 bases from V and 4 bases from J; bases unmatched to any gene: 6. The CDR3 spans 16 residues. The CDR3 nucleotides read TGTGCCAGCAGTTACGCGGGACTAGTTGGCACCGGGGAGCTGTTTTTT. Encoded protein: CASSYAGLVGTGELFF.

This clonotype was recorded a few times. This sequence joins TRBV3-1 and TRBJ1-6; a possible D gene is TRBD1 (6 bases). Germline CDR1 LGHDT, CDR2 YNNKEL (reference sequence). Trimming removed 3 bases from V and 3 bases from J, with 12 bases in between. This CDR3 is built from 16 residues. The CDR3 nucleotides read TGTGCCAGCAGCCATTCGGCGGGACACTATAATTCACCCCTCCACTTT. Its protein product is CASSHSAGHYNSPLHF.

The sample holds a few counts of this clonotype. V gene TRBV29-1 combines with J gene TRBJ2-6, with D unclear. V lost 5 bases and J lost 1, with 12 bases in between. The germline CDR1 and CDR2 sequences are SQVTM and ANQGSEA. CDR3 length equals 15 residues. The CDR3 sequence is CSVRVVQSGANVLTF. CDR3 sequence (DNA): TGCAGCGTTCGGGTGGTTCAGTCTGGGGCCAACGTCCTGACTTTC. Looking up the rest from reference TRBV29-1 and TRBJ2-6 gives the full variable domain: SAVISQKPSRDICQRGTSLTIQCQVDSQVTMMFWYRQQPGQSLTLIATANQGSEATYESGFVIDKFPISRPNLTFSTLTVSNMSPEDSSIYLCSVRVVQSGANVLTFGAGSRLTVL.

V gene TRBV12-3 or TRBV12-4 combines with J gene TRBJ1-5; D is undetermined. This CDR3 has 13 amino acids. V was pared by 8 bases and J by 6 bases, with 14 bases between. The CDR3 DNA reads TGTGCCAGCCACTGGGGTGCGAGTCAGCCCCAGCATTTT. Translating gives CASHWGASQPQHF.

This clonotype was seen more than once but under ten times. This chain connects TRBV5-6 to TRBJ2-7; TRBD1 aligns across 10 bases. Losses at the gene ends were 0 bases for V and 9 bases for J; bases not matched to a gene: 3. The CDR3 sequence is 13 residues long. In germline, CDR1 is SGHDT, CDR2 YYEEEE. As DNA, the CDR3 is TGTGCCAGCAGCTTGGGACGGGACAGGGGGCAGTACTTC. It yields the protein CASSLGRDRGQYF.

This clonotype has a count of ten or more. The chain's CDR3 is CASSHSWDDVGYTF. The CDR3 DNA reads TGTGCCAGCAGCCATTCCTGGGATGACGTTGGCTACACCTTC. The genes are TRBV3-1 and TRBJ1-2; D not certain. The germline gives CDR1 LGHDT, CDR2 YNNKEL (reference sequence). CDR3 length equals 14 residues. Trimming took off 3 bases at V and 7 bases at J, with 15 bases between the two ends.

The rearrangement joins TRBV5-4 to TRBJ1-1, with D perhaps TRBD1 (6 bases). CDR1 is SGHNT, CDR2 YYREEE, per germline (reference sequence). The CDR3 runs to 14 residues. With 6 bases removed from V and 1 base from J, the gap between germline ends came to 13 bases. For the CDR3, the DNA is TGTGCCAGCACCCTTGGACAGAGGAACACTGAAGCTTTCTTT. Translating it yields CASTLGQRNTEAFF.

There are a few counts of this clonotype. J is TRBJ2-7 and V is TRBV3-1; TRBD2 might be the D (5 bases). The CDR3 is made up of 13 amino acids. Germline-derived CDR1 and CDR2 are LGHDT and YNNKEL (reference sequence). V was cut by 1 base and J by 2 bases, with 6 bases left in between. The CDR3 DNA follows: TGTGCCAGCAGCCAAGGGAGGCCCTACGAGCAGTACTTC. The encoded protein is CASSQGRPYEQYF.

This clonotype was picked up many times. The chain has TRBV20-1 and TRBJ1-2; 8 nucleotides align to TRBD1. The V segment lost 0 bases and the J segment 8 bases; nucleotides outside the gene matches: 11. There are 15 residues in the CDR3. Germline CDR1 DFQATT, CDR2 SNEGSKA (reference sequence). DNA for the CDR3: TGCAGTGCTAGAGATCCCACCAGGGGGCGGAAGGGCTACACCTTC. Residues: CSARDPTRGRKGYTF.

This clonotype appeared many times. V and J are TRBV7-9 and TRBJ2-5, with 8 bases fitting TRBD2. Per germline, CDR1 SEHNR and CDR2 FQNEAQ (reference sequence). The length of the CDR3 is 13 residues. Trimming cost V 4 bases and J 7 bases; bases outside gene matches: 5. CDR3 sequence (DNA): TGTGCCAGCAGCTCGGGACTAGAAGGGACCCAGTACTTC. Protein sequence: CASSSGLEGTQYF.

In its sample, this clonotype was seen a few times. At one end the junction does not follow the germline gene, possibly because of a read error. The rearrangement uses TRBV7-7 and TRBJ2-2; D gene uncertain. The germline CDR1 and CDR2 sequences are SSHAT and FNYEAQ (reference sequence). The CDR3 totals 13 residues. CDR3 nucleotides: TGTGCTAGCAGCCCGCGCAGCTCCGGGGAGCTGTTTTTT. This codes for CASSPRSSGELFF.

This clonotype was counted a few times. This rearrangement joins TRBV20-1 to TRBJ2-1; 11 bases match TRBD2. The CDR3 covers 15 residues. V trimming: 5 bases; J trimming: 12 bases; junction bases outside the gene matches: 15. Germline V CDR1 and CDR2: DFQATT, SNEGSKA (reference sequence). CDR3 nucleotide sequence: TGCAGTGCTGGGATAACTAGCGGGGGCCGTTGGGGGCAGTTCTTC. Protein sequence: CSAGITSGGRWGQFF.

The CDR3 protein is CASSGPTGGSSSYNEQFF. CDR3 DNA sequence: TGTGCCAGCAGTGGACCTACGGGGGGGTCCAGCTCCTACAATGAGCAGTTCTTC. This chain links TRBV2 with TRBJ2-1; TRBD2 matches 8 bases. This CDR3 region has 18 residues. Germline lookup yields CDR1 SNHLY and CDR2 FYNNEI. V dropped 4 bases and J dropped 0; count of bases not matched to a gene: 11.

CDR3 bases: TGCGCCAGCAGCCAAGATAGCGGACAGCACACTAACTATGGCTACACCTTC. Protein sequence: CASSQDSGQHTNYGYTF. The rearrangement uses TRBV4-1 and TRBJ1-2, with a tentative D call TRBD1 (6 bases). The germline V and J ends were trimmed by 0 bases and 0 bases, with 14 bases remaining between them. This CDR3 region has 17 residues. Germline CDR1 is MGHRA and CDR2 is YSYEKL.

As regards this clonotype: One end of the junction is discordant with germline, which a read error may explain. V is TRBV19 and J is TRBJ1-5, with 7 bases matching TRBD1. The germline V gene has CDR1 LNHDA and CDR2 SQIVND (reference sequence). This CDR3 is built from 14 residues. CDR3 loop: CASRIGGGDQPQHF. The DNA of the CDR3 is TGTGCCAGTAGAATAGGGGGCGGGGATCAGCCCCAGCATTTT. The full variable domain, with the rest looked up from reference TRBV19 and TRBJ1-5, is DGGITQSPKYLFRKEGQNVTLSCEQNLNHDAMYWYRQDPGQGLRLIYYSQIVNDFQKGDIAEGYSVSREKKESFPLTVTSAQKNPTAFYLCASRIGGGDQPQHFGDGTRLSIL.

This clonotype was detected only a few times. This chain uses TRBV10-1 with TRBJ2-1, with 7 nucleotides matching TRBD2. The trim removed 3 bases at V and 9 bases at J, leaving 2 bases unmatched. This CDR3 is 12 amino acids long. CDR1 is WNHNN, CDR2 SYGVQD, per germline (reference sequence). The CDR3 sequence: CASSDGGGEQFF. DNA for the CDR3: TGCGCCAGCAGTGATGGGGGGGGTGAGCAGTTCTTC.

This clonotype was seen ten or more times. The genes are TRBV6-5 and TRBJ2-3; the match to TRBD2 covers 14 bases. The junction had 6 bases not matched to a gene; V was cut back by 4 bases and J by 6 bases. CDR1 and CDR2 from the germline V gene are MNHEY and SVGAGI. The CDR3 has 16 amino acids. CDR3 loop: CASSSPTSGGADTQYF. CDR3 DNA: TGTGCCAGCAGTTCCCCGACTAGCGGGGGGGCCGATACGCAGTATTTT.

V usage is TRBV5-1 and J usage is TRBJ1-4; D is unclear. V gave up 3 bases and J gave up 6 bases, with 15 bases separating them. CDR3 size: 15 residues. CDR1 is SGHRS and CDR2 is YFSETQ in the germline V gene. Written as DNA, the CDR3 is TGCGCCAGCAGCTCCCGTGGGGAGAGCGATGAAAAACTGTTTTTT. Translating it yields CASSSRGESDEKLFF.